The clone carrying this T cell receptor beta chain has ten or more counts. Its antigen is not known. The record originates from a study of T cells after posttransplantation cyclophosphamide. This related bone marrow graft donor gave peripheral blood on the day of marrow donation. Study-level results: Recipient CMV seropositivity and CMV reactivation strongly tracked TRB clonality. Later blood repertoires were often dominated by clones from the donor CD8+ memory compartment.

The method was immunoSEQ multiplex PCR; TCRdb's version includes in-frame clones alone and lacks a portion of them. The record shows around 35,000 clones for this sample, with no singletons present. The TCR sequence derives from a woman aged 45-60 years in good health and a related stem cell transplant donor. Sample: PBMCs.

The CDR3 sequence: CASSLRGQGTEAFF. For the CDR3, the DNA is TGTGCCAGCAGTTTACGGGGACAGGGCACTGAAGCTTTCTTT. The V call is TRBV12-3 or TRBV12-4, the J call TRBJ1-1, with 9 bases matching TRBD1. This CDR3 contains 14 residues. The V and J ends lost 2 bases and 4 bases, in that order; junction bases with no gene match: 2.